This TCR beta chain derives from a study of blood T cell repertoires in COVID-19. Turning to the study itself: The origin of the acute and convalescent COVID-19 samples was the United States, Italy and Spain. PBMCs, B-cell-depleted T cells, or T cells were the source of the cDNA or gDNA that made up the material.

With 4 bases clipped from V and 0 bases from J, the junction kept 7 bases outside the gene matches. CDR3 length: 15 amino acids. CDR1 is SGDLS and CDR2 is YYNGEE in the germline V gene. Authors' methods: Amplification of reference gene primers provided the estimated nucleated cell counts. The assay was immunoSEQ multiplex PCR, and TCRdb's table has in-frame clones only and misses some. The V and J calls and clone size come from that table; D and trimming were worked out from the DNA. Among approximately 300,000 clones listed, around 90% were seen once. This TCR derives from a woman in her twenties or thirties with COVID-19, enrolled during active disease. The chain has TRBV9 and TRBJ2-7; 7 nucleotides agree with TRBD2. Input material: peripheral blood. Written as DNA, the CDR3 is TGTGCCAGCAGCCCTCGAGCGGGGCTCTCCTACGAGCAGTACTTC. Residues: CASSPRAGLSYEQYF. The full variable domain, in which reference TRBV9 and TRBJ2-7 provide the parts outside the CDR3, is DSGVTQTPKHLITATGQRVTLRCSPRSGDLSVYWYQQSLDQGLQFLIQYYNGEERAKGNILERFSAQQFPDLHSELNLSSLELGDSALYFCASSPRAGLSYEQYFGPGTRLTVT.